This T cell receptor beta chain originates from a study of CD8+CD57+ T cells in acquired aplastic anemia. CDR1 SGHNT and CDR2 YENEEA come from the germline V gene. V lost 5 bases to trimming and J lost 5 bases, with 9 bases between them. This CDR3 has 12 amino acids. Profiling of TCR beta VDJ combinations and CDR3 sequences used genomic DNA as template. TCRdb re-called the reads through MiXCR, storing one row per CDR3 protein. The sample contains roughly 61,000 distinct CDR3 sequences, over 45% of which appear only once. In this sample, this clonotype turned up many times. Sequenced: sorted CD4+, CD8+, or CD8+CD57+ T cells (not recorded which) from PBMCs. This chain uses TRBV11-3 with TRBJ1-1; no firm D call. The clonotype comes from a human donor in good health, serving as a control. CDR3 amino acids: CASSQINTEAFF. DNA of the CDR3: TGTGCCAGCAGCCAAATAAATACTGAAGCTTTCTTT. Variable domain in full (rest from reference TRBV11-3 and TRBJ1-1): EAGVVQSPRYKIIEKKQPVAFWCNPISGHNTLYWYLQNLGQGPELLIRYENEEAVDDSQLPKDRFSAERLKGVDSTLKIQPAELGDSAVYLCASSQINTEAFFGQGTRLTVV.